This T cell receptor beta chain was sequenced for a study of response to subunit inactivated influenza vaccine. Study results and caveats: Authors suggested seasonal influenza vaccinations each recruit few new T cells.

TCRdb processed the RT-PCR reads anew with MiXCR; each CDR3 protein has one entry. In the table there are over 150,000 distinct CDR3 sequences, approximately 14% of which are singletons. This clonotype was counted between two and nine times. Its antigen is currently unknown. The germline CDR1 and CDR2 sequences are SGHTA and FQGNSA. V lost 1 base to trimming and J lost 1 base, with 8 bases between them. CDR3 length equals 14 residues. V usage is TRBV7-2 and J usage is TRBJ2-7; D is unresolved. Sequenced here: CD8+ T cells sorted from PBMCs, sampled more than 4 days after vaccination. This clonotype originated in a man aged 50 or older who received an inactivated influenza vaccine. CDR3 coding DNA: TGTGCCAGCAGCTTAGTGTTGGGTTCCTACGAGCAGTACTTC. Translation gives CASSLVLGSYEQYF.